The 13 T cell receptor beta chains below were found in one sample sequenced in a study of cytomegalovirus exposure and HLA in healthy donors. Clones were read by immunoSEQ multiplex PCR, and TCRdb kept only the in-frame ones, dropping some. The table lists 65,000 to 95,000 clones, 85% to 95% of them singletons. The specimen sequenced was PBMCs. The receptors stem from a man between 18 and 35 years old in good health and CMV-seronegative.

This chain connects TRBV5-4 to TRBJ2-5; the match to TRBD1 covers 8 bases. Germline CDR1 is SGHNT and CDR2 is YYREEE (reference sequence). With 0 bases clipped from V and 5 bases from J, the junction kept 6 bases outside the gene matches. The CDR3 length is 15 residues. CDR3 sequence (DNA): TGTGCCAGCAGCTTGGTGTCAGGGGGCGGGGAGACCCAGTACTTC. This codes for CASSLVSGGGETQYF.

A remark on this clone: A junction end diverges from the germline sequence, so it may reflect a read error. V and J are TRBV18 and TRBJ1-4, with TRBD1 identical over 8 bases. The length of the CDR3 is 17 residues. The germline gives CDR1 KGHSH, CDR2 LQKENI. As DNA, the CDR3 is TGTGCCAGCTCGCCACAGGGGGTCTCGAAAACTAATGAAAAACTGTTTTTT. This sequence encodes CASSPQGVSKTNEKLFF. The variable domain in full, with the rest retrieved from reference TRBV18 and TRBJ1-4, is NAGVMQNPRHLVRRRGQEARLRCSPMKGHSHVYWYRQLPEEGLKFMVYLQKENIIDESGMPKERFSAEFPKEGPSILRIQQVVRGDSAAYFCASSPQGVSKTNEKLFFGSGTQLSVL.

This clone occurred a few times. The chain joins TRBV7-2 to TRBJ1-1; D not resolved. CDR3 size: 15 residues. Trimming took off 5 bases at V and 2 bases at J, with 15 bases between the two ends. Germline CDR1 is SGHTA and CDR2 is FQGNSA. The CDR3 DNA reads as TGTGCCAGCAGCATCCCGGGTTACCTAAACACTGAAGCTTTCTTT. Translation: CASSIPGYLNTEAFF.

This sequence joins TRBV6-6 and TRBJ1-2; 9 positions match TRBD1. Germline loops: CDR1 MNHNY, CDR2 SVGAGI (reference sequence). The CDR3 extends over 16 amino acids. The J segment lost 4 bases and the V segment lost 0 bases, leaving 6 bases of the junction unmatched. In nucleotides, the CDR3 is TGTGCCAGCAGTTACTCGGGACAGGGAGTAGGCTATGGCTACACCTTC. It translates to CASSYSGQGVGYGYTF.

The CDR3 loop is CASRGVVPGELFF. The DNA for the CDR3 is TGTGCCAGTCGGGGGGTGGTCCCCGGGGAGCTGTTTTTT. The chain carries TRBV19 and TRBJ2-2; 7 positions agree with TRBD2. V lost 8 bases, J lost 6 bases, and 6 bases stayed unmatched. CDR1 and CDR2 from the germline V gene are LNHDA and SQIVND (reference sequence). The CDR3 is 13 amino acids.

The gene calls are TRBV2 and TRBJ2-6, with 7 bases that match TRBD1. V was clipped by 4 bases and J by 2 bases; unmatched bases: 2. Germline CDR1 and CDR2: SNHLY and FYNNEI. This CDR3 has 15 amino acids. The CDR3 reads CASSATGAGANVLTF. The CDR3 bases are TGTGCCAGCAGTGCAACAGGGGCTGGGGCCAACGTCCTGACTTTC.

The chain links TRBV6-1 to TRBJ2-7; tentatively, D is TRBD2 (6 bases). Looked up from germline, CDR1 is MNHNS and CDR2 is SASEGT. CDR3 length: 15 residues. V gave up 4 bases and J gave up 1 base, with 14 bases separating them. CDR3 protein: CASSATGTSSYEQYF. The CDR3 coding sequence is TGTGCCAGCAGTGCTACCGGGACTTCTTCCTACGAGCAGTACTTC.

The V and J genes are TRBV9 and TRBJ2-1, with 12 bases fitting TRBD2. The germline CDR1 and CDR2 sequences are SGDLS and YYNGEE. CDR3 length: 15 residues. V trimming: 5 bases; J trimming: 3 bases; junction bases outside the gene matches: 3. The CDR3 DNA follows: TGTGCCAGCAGTCCTAGCGGGGGGGGCTACAATGAGCAGTTCTTC. Translation gives CASSPSGGGYNEQFF.

V is TRBV4-3 and J is TRBJ1-4; 7 bases map to TRBD1. Germline CDR1 reads LGHNA; CDR2 reads YSLEER. Trimming removed 8 bases from V and 7 bases from J; junction bases left unmatched: 10. The CDR3 consists of 14 residues. As DNA, the CDR3 is TGCGCCAGCGGAGGAGGGGGCTGGGGTGAAAAACTGTTTTTT. Translated: CASGGGGWGEKLFF.

The J gene is TRBJ2-7, the V gene TRBV25-1; the D is unclear. V gave up 6 bases and J gave up 7 bases, with 13 bases separating them. The germline gives CDR1 MGHDK, CDR2 SYGVNS. CDR3 length equals 12 residues. The CDR3 coding sequence is TGTGCCAGCAGATTCGGGTTTGGGGAGCAGTACTTC. This translates into CASRFGFGEQYF.

The chain employs TRBV25-1 and TRBJ2-2, with 7 bases aligning to TRBD1. The CDR3 is 13 amino acids. Germline V gene data show CDR1 as MGHDK and CDR2 as SYGVNS. Germline trimming cut 5 bases from V and 3 bases from J; bases unmatched to any gene: 0. The CDR3: CASSTGDTGELFF. The CDR3 DNA reads as TGTGCCAGCAGTACAGGGGACACCGGGGAGCTGTTTTTT.

The CDR3, as DNA: TGTGCCAGCGCCACAGGACAGGCCTACTACGAGCAGTACTTC. As protein: CASATGQAYYEQYF. The rearrangement links TRBV7-8 to TRBJ2-7, with 7 bases that match TRBD1. Germline V gives CDR1 SGHVS, CDR2 FQNEAQ. This CDR3 is built from 14 residues. J gave up 3 bases and V 8 bases, and 10 bases lay outside the gene matches.

This clone was recorded only once. The rearrangement links TRBV6-5 to TRBJ1-1; D unclear. The germline CDR1 and CDR2 sequences are MNHEY and SVGAGI. V lost 5 bases and J 0 bases, leaving 10 bases between the germline ends. The CDR3 length is 14 residues. CDR3 region: CASSRYSMNTEAFF. CDR3 DNA sequence: TGTGCCAGCAGTCGTTACAGTATGAACACTGAAGCTTTCTTT.